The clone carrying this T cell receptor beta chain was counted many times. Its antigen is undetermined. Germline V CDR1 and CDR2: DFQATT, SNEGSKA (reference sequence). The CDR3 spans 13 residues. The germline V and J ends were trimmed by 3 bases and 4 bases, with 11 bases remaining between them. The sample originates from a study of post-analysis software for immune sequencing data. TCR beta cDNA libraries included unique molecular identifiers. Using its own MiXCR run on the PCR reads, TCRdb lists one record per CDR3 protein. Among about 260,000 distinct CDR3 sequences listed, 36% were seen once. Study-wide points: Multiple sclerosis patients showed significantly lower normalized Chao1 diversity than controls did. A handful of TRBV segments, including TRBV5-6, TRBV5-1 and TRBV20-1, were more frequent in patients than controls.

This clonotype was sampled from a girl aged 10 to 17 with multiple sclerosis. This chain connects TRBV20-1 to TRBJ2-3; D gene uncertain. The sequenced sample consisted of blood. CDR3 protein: CSASHKAPDTQYF. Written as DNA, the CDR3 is TGCAGTGCTAGCCATAAAGCTCCAGATACGCAGTATTTT.